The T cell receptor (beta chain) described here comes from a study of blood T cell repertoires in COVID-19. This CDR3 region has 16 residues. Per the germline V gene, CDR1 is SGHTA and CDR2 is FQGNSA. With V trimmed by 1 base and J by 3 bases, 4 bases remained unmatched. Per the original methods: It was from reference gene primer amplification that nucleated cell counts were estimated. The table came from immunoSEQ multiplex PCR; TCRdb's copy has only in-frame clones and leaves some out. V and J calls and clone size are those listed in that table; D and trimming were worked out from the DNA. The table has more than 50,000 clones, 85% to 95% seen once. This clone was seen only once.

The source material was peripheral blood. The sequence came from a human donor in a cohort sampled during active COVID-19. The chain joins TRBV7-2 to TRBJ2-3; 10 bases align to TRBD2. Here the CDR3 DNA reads TGTGCCAGCAGCTTAGTAATACTAGCGGGAACAGATACGCAGTATTTT. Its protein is CASSLVILAGTDTQYF.